These 10 T cell receptor beta chains came from one sample sequenced in a study of T cell responses to AZD1222 COVID-19 vaccine. Only in-frame clones appear in the TCRdb table, and some are missing; sequencing was by immunoSEQ multiplex PCR. The sample shows about 96,000 clones, approximately 87% of them seen only once. Source: peripheral blood, taken on day 0 of AZD1222 vaccination. These receptors all stem from an adult in good health.

The chain uses TRBV10-3 and TRBJ2-7, with 7 positions matching TRBD2. This CDR3 comprises 14 residues. The germline gives CDR1 ENHRY, CDR2 SYGVKD. The trim removed 2 bases at V and 2 bases at J, leaving 3 bases unmatched. The DNA of the CDR3 is TGTGCCATCAGTGAGCGGGAGGCCCCCTACGAGCAGTACTTC. It is translated as CAISEREAPYEQYF.

The V and J genes are TRBV30 and TRBJ1-3, with D uncertain. V was cut by 1 base and J by 0 bases, with 13 bases left in between. CDR1 GTSNPN and CDR2 SVGIG come from the germline V gene (reference sequence). The CDR3 sequence is 16 residues long. The CDR3 region has the DNA TGTGCCTGGAGTGGACCAGGCCTGCTCTCTGGAAACACCATATATTTT. Encoded protein: CAWSGPGLLSGNTIYF.

J is TRBJ1-5 and V is TRBV6-6; D call uncertain. The V gene lost 5 bases and the J gene lost 9 bases, with 8 bases spanning the gap. The CDR3 is 11 residues long. Germline assignment: CDR1 MNHNY and CDR2 SVGAGI (reference sequence). The CDR3 loop reads CASSQRTPQHF. CDR3 nucleotide sequence: TGTGCCAGCAGTCAAAGAACGCCCCAGCATTTT.

The chain links TRBV1 to TRBJ2-7; TRBD2, as called in the table, went unchecked against the DNA. TRBV1 represents a pseudogene. CDR3 length: 13 residues. The CDR3 coding sequence is TGCACCAGCAGCCTGGGACTGGGCTACGAGCAGTACTTC. Translation: CTSSLGLGYEQYF.

This clone showed up just once. V gene TRBV19 combines with J gene TRBJ2-7; 8 bases line up with TRBD2. The CDR3 spans 12 residues. Germline assignment: CDR1 LNHDA and CDR2 SQIVND (reference sequence). Trimming took 1 base from V and 7 from J; bases not matched to a gene: 0. CDR3 amino acids: CASSIGGGEQYF. As DNA, the CDR3 is TGTGCCAGTAGTATAGGCGGGGGGGAGCAGTACTTC. Variable domain in full (rest from reference TRBV19 and TRBJ2-7): DGGITQSPKYLFRKEGQNVTLSCEQNLNHDAMYWYRQDPGQGLRLIYYSQIVNDFQKGDIAEGYSVSREKKESFPLTVTSAQKNPTAFYLCASSIGGGEQYFGPGTRLTVT.

This sequence joins TRBV5-1 and TRBJ2-1; D remains unclear. The CDR3 length is 14 residues. With 4 bases removed from V and 6 bases from J, the gap between germline ends came to 14 bases. CDR1 is SGHRS and CDR2 is YFSETQ in the germline V gene. The CDR3 region is CASSPQRALNEQFF. Written as DNA, the CDR3 is TGCGCCAGCAGCCCGCAACGAGCTCTCAATGAGCAGTTCTTC.

The gene calls are TRBV29-1 and TRBJ1-1, with unresolved D. Germline-derived CDR1 and CDR2 are SQVTM and ANQGSEA. The CDR3 length is 13 residues. Trimming left V 2 bases short and J 0 bases short, with 7 bases between. CDR3 coding DNA: TGCAGCGTTGAAAAGTCCGTGAACACTGAAGCTTTCTTT. Its translation is CSVEKSVNTEAFF.

This chain links TRBV27 with TRBJ1-2; 7 bases match TRBD1. Per germline, CDR1 MNHEY and CDR2 SMNVEV (reference sequence). The length of the CDR3 is 14 residues. With 5 bases clipped from V and 7 bases from J, the junction kept 10 bases outside the gene matches. Written as DNA, the CDR3 is TGTGCCAGCAGTCCGACGACAGGGTTAGGTGGCTACACCTTC. It yields the protein CASSPTTGLGGYTF.

The V and J genes are TRBV19 and TRBJ2-2, with D possibly being TRBD2 (5 bases). The CDR3 contains 14 residues. Germline V lookup: CDR1 LNHDA, CDR2 SQIVND (reference sequence). The V end lost 10 bases, the J end lost 0 bases, and 12 bases lay between the germline ends. This CDR3 is CAIGSIANTGELFF. For the CDR3, the DNA is TGTGCCATAGGGAGTATCGCGAACACCGGGGAGCTGTTTTTT.

V is TRBV2 and J is TRBJ2-2; the match to TRBD1 covers 7 bases. The CDR3 runs to 14 residues. Trimming took 5 bases from V and 7 from J; bases not matched to a gene: 7. Germline values: CDR1 SNHLY, CDR2 FYNNEI. As DNA, the CDR3 is TGTGCCAGCAGTCTCAGGACAGGAGGCGGGGAGCTGTTTTTT. This encodes CASSLRTGGGELFF.